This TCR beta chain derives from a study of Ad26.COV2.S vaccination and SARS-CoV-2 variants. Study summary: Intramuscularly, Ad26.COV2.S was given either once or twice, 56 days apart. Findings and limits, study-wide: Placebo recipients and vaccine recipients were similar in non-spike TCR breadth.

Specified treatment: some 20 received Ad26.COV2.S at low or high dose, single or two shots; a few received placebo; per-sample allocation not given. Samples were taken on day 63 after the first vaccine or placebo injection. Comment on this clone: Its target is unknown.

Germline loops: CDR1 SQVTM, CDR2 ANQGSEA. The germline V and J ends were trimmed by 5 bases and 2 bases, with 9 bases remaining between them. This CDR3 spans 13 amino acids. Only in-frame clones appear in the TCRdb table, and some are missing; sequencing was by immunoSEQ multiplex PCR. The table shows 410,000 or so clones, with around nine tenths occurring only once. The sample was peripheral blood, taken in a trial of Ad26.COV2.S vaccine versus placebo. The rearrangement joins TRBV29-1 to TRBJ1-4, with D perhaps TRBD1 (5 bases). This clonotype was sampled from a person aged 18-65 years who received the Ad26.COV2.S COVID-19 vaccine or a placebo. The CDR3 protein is CSVRGKTNEKLFF. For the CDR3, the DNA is TGCAGCGTTCGGGGGAAGACTAATGAAAAACTGTTTTTT.